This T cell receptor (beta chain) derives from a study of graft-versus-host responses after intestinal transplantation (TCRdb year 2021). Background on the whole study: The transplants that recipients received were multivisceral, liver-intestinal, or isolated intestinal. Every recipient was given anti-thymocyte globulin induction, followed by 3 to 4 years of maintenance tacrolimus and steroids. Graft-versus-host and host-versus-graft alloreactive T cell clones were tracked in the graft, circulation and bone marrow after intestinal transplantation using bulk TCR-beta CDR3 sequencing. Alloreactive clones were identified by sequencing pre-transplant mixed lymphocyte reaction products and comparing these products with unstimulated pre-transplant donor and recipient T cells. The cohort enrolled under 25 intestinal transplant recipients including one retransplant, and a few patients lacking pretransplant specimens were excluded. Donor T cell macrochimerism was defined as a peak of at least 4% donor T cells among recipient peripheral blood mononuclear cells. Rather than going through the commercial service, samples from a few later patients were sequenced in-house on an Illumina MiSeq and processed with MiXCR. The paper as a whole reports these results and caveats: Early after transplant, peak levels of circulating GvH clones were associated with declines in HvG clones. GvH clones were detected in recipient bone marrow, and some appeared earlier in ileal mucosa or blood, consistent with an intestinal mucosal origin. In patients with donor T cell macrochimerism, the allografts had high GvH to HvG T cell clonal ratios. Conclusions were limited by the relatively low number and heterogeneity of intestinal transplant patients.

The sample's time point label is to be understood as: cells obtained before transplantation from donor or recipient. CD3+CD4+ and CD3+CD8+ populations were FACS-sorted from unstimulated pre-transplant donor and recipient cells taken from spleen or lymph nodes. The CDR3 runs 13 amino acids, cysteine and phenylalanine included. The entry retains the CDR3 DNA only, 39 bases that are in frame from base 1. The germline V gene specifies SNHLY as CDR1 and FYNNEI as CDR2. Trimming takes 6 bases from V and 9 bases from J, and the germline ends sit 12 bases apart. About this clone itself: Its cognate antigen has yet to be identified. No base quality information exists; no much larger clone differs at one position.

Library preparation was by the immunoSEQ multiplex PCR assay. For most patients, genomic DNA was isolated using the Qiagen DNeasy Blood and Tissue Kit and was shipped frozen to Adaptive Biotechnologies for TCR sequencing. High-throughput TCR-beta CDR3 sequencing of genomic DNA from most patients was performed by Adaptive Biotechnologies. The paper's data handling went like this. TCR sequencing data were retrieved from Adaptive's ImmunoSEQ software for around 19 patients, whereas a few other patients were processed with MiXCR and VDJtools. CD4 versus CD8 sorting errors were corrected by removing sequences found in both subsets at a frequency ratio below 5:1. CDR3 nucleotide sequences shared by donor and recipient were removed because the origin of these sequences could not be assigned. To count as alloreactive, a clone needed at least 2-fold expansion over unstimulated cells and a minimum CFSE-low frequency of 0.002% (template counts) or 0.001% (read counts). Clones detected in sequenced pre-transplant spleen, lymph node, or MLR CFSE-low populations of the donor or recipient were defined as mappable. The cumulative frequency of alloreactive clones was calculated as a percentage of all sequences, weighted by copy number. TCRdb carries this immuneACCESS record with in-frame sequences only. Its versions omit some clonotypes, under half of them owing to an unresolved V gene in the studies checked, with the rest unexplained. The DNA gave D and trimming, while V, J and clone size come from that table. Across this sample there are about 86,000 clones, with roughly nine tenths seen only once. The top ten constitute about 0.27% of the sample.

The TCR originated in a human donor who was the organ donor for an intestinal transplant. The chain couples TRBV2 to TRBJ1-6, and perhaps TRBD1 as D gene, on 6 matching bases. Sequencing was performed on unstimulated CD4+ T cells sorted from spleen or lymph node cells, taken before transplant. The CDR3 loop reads CASSTQGGSPLHF. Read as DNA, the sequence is TGTGCCAGCAGCACACAGGGCGGTTCACCCCTCCACTTT.